Listed below are T cell receptor beta chains from one sample, sequenced in a study of siplizumab effects on memory and regulatory T cells. The antigens of these receptors remain unknown. Method: immunoSEQ multiplex PCR; TCRdb's copy keeps in-frame clones and lacks some. The data hold some 7,800 clones, with less than 45% observed a single time. The sequencing input was CFSE-low (dividing) CD8+ T cells sorted from an allogeneic mixed lymphocyte reaction. The receptors derive from a human donor in good health; the cells came from an allogeneic mixed lymphocyte reaction. Each CDR3 is given with its conserved first and last residue. A D gene is named only where the DNA matches it firmly. A row's size may be missing; if present it is once, few, many or a size class.

abundance | j_gene | v_gene | d_gene | CDR3nt | CDR3aa
medium-sized | TRBJ2-1 | TRBV29-1 | - | TGCAGCGTTGACTACAATGAGCAGTTCTTC | CSVDYNEQFF
- | TRBJ2-7 | TRBV9 | - | TGTGCCAGCAGCGCCGGGGACGCCGCCTACGAGCAGTACTTC | CASSAGDAAYEQYF
- | TRBJ1-6 | TRBV9 | - | TGTGCCAGCAGCGTAGGGTCAGTTAATTCACCCCTCCACTTT | CASSVGSVNSPLHF
medium-sized | TRBJ2-5 | TRBV10-1 | - | TGCGCCAGAGGGGACTTTGGGAGAGAGAAAGAGACCCAGTACTTC | CARGDFGREKETQYF
few | TRBJ1-1 | TRBV11-1 | - | TGTGCCAGCAGCCTAACAGTCTACACTGAAGCTTTCTTT | CASSLTVYTEAFF
medium-sized | TRBJ1-2 | TRBV7-9 | - | TGTGCCAGCAGCCGACAGGACGTAGGCTATGGCTACACCTTC | CASSRQDVGYGYTF
- | TRBJ2-1 | TRBV5-1 | - | TGCGCCAGCAGCTCGACCTCTCAGCGAGACTACAATGAGCAGTTCTTC | CASSSTSQRDYNEQFF
- | TRBJ2-1 | TRBV5-1 | TRBD2 | TGCGCCAGCAGCTCGACTAGCGGGAGGAGGAACAATGAGCAGTTCTTC | CASSSTSGRRNNEQFF
medium-sized | TRBJ2-7 | TRBV30 | TRBD1 | TGTGCCTGGAGCGCCGGGACAGGGGGATACGAGCAGTACTTC | CAWSAGTGGYEQYF
- | TRBJ2-3 | TRBV29-1 | - | TGCAGCGTGGGGACACAGGGTAGGAGCACAGATACGCAGTATTTT | CSVGTQGRSTDTQYF
medium-sized | TRBJ2-7 | TRBV2 | TRBD2 | TGTGCCAGCAGTGAAGGGCTAGCGGGAGTGTACGAGCAGTACTTC | CASSEGLAGVYEQYF
many | TRBJ2-2 | TRBV27 | - | TGTGCCAGCAGTTGGGGGCTCACCGGGGAGCTGTTTTTT | CASSWGLTGELFF
few | TRBJ2-5 | TRBV4-3 | TRBD1 | TGCGCCAGCAGCGCCGATTCATTCCGACAGGGGGAGACCCAGTACTTC | CASSADSFRQGETQYF
- | TRBJ1-2 | TRBV6-1 | TRBD1 | TGTGCCAGCGGACCGAACAGGGGGCTGGGCTACACCTTC | CASGPNRGLGYTF
medium-sized | TRBJ1-3 | TRBV4-3 | TRBD1 | TGCGCCAGCAGCTCCGGGACAGTCCTCTCTGGAAACACCATATATTTT | CASSSGTVLSGNTIYF
- | TRBJ1-1 | TRBV2 | - | TGTGCCAGCAGCTTGGGGGGTATTCGCACTGAAGCTTTCTTT | CASSLGGIRTEAFF
- | TRBJ2-1 | TRBV7-9 | - | TGTGCCAGCAGTCTACATAGTGAGCAGTTCTTC | CASSLHSEQFF
- | TRBJ2-7 | TRBV11-3 | TRBD2 | TGTGCCAGCAGCCCCCGCACGGGGACTAGCGGAACCTACGAGCAGTACTTC | CASSPRTGTSGTYEQYF
- | TRBJ2-1 | TRBV5-1 | TRBD1 | TGCGCCAGCAGCTGGGGGACAGGGGTGGGTGAGCAGTTCTTC | CASSWGTGVGEQFF
medium-sized | TRBJ2-7 | TRBV4-1 | - | TGCGCCAGCAGCCCTGGACGAGGCCCCTACGAGCAGTACTTC | CASSPGRGPYEQYF
- | TRBJ1-1 | TRBV4-1 | - | TGCGCCAGCAGCCAACCACCCCAGAGCACTGAAGCTTTCTTT | CASSQPPQSTEAFF
- | TRBJ2-5 | TRBV5-1 | TRBD2 | TGCGCCAGCAGCTGGACTAGCGGCCAAGAGACCCAGTACTTC | CASSWTSGQETQYF
few | TRBJ2-7 | TRBV27 | TRBD2 | TGTGCCAGCAGTTTAAGTATGGGACTAGGCCTTTACGAGCAGTACTTC | CASSLSMGLGLYEQYF
- | TRBJ1-1 | TRBV5-1 | - | TGCGCCAGCAGCTTGACAGGGCTGGACACTGAAGCTTTCTTT | CASSLTGLDTEAFF
- | TRBJ2-7 | TRBV6-5 | - | TGTGCCAGCAGTTATCGGATAAGGACTATCGGCGAGCAGTACTTC | CASSYRIRTIGEQYF
- | TRBJ2-2 | TRBV7-7 | - | TGTGCTAGCAGCCCTACCCAGTCCGGGGAGCTGTTTTTT | CASSPTQSGELFF
- | TRBJ1-1 | TRBV30 | - | TGTGCCTGGAGGGACAGCTTGAACACTGAAGCTTTCTTT | CAWRDSLNTEAFF
- | TRBJ1-4 | TRBV6-1 | - | TGTGCCAGCAGTGATCGTGCATTGGGCGGAGCCCAGGAAAAACTGTTTTTT | CASSDRALGGAQEKLFF
- | TRBJ2-7 | TRBV27 | - | TGTGCCAGCAGTTTAGGAGGGGAGCAGTACTTC | CASSLGGEQYF
- | TRBJ2-7 | TRBV7-2 | - | TGTGCCAGCAGCAACTTAGACAAGCCCTACGAGCAGTACTTC | CASSNLDKPYEQYF
few | TRBJ2-2 | TRBV4-1 | - | TGCGCCAGCAGTTTTCGGGACACCGGGGAGCTGTTTTTT | CASSFRDTGELFF
- | TRBJ1-2 | TRBV11-3 | - | TGTGCCAGCAGCTTTGCAGAGAAGGCCTATGGCTACACCTTC | CASSFAEKAYGYTF
- | TRBJ2-7 | TRBV5-4 | - | TGCGCCAGCAGCCAATTATGGCCTAGCGTTACCTACGAGCAGTACTTC | CASSQLWPSVTYEQYF
- | TRBJ2-2 | TRBV19 | - | TGTGCCAGTAGTATCGGGACCGGGGAGCTGTTTTTT | CASSIGTGELFF
- | TRBJ2-1 | TRBV29-1 | - | TGCAGCGTTGGGGGGGCTTACAATGAGCAGTTCTTC | CSVGGAYNEQFF
- | TRBJ2-7 | TRBV4-1 | - | TGCGCCAGCAGCCAAGATAATAGACAGCGTGGCTACGAGCAGTACTTC | CASSQDNRQRGYEQYF
- | TRBJ2-5 | TRBV13 | - | TGTGCCAGCAGCTTAAATTCAGGGGTTGGGGAGACCCAGTACTTC | CASSLNSGVGETQYF
few | TRBJ2-2 | TRBV7-2 | - | TGTGCCAGCAGCTTAGAAGCAGGGGCTAGGACCGGGGAGCTGTTTTTT | CASSLEAGARTGELFF
medium-sized | TRBJ1-5 | TRBV19 | TRBD1 | TGTGCCAGTAGGTGGACAGGGTATAGCAATCAGCCCCAGCATTTT | CASRWTGYSNQPQHF
- | TRBJ2-2 | TRBV9 | TRBD1 | TGTGCCAGCAGCATACAGGGGCTCGGCGGGGAGCTGTTTTTT | CASSIQGLGGELFF
medium-sized | TRBJ2-7 | TRBV4-2 | TRBD2 | TGTGCCAGCAGCCATACTAGCGGATCTTCCTACGAGCAGTACTTC | CASSHTSGSSYEQYF